This T cell receptor (beta chain) was retrieved from a study of blood T cell repertoires in COVID-19. Note on this clone: This is likely a read error, given that the CDR3 carries no conserved phenylalanine or tryptophan at its end. The DNA is left out, because the CDR3 cannot be placed on it with certainty; the CDR3 is given as TCRdb lists it.

Germline loops: CDR1 MNHEY, CDR2 SMNVEV (reference sequence). The CDR3 contains 13 residues when both ends are counted. Some clones are missing from TCRdb's copy, which holds only in-frame ones; the method was immunoSEQ multiplex PCR. The sample gives roughly 64,000 clones, more than 65% of which show up once; approximately 5.6% is in the top ten. Sequences were obtained from peripheral blood. The chain joins TRBV27 to TRBJ1-4; no check of the table's D call, TRBD1, against the DNA was made. This receptor was obtained from a human donor in a cohort sampled during active COVID-19. The CDR3 region is CASPYPKRKQGFR.